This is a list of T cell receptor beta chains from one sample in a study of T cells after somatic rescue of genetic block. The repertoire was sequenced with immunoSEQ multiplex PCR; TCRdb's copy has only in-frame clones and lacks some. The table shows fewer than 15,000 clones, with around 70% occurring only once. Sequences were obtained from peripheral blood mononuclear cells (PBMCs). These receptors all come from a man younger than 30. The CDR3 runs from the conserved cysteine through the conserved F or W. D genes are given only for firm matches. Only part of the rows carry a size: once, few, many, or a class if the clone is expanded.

TGTGCCAGCAGCTTAGCTTCGAAGGGCGAGCAGTACTTC | CASSLASKGEQYF | 13 | - | TRBV11-2 | medium-sized | TRBJ2-7
TGTGCCAGCAGCTTAGACAGGGGGCGAGGCTACACCTTC | CASSLDRGRGYTF | 13 | TRBD1 | TRBV6-5 | - | TRBJ1-2
TGTGCCAGCTCACCACCTCGAGGGAGGGCGCACAATGAGCAGTTCTTC | CASSPPRGRAHNEQFF | 16 | TRBD2 | TRBV18 | - | TRBJ2-1
TGTGCCAGCAGCGACATGACCTACGAGCAGTACTTC | CASSDMTYEQYF | 12 | - | TRBV6-6 | - | TRBJ2-7
TGTGCCATCAGCGTTCAGGGGAACTATGGCTACACCTTC | CAISVQGNYGYTF | 13 | - | TRBV10-3 | - | TRBJ1-2
TGTGCCAGCGGGGCCCCCGGGAATACGCAGTATTTT | CASGAPGNTQYF | 12 | - | TRBV7-3 | - | TRBJ2-3
TGTGCCAGTAGTAAAATCTGGACGGTGAACACTGAAGCTTTCTTT | CASSKIWTVNTEAFF | 15 | - | TRBV19 | - | TRBJ1-1
TGTGCCAGCAGTTTATTTCAGAGCTCCTATAATTCACCCCTCCACTTT | CASSLFQSSYNSPLHF | 16 | - | TRBV27 | - | TRBJ1-6
TGTGCCAGCAGTTTATTGGGGGGCGGGGAGACCCAGTACTTC | CASSLLGGGETQYF | 14 | - | TRBV27 | - | TRBJ2-5
TGTGCCAGTAGTATTTGGGGAGTTTTTAGCACAGATACGCAGTATTTT | CASSIWGVFSTDTQYF | 16 | - | TRBV19 | few | TRBJ2-3
TGTGCCAGCAGCGTTGGACAGGCTAATGAAAAACTGTTTTTT | CASSVGQANEKLFF | 14 | TRBD1 | TRBV5-4 | - | TRBJ1-4
TGTGCCAGCTCACCAGTCACGTACGAGCAGTACTTC | CASSPVTYEQYF | 12 | - | TRBV18 | few | TRBJ2-7
TGCGCCAGCAGCTCCCTACAAGAGACCCAGTACTTC | CASSSLQETQYF | 12 | - | TRBV5-1 | - | TRBJ2-5
TGTGCCAGCAGTTTACTGGGGGCCACCTACGAGCAGTACTTC | CASSLLGATYEQYF | 14 | - | TRBV28 | - | TRBJ2-7
TGTGCCAGCAGCTTTTTCCCTGGACAGGGCCACGAGCAGTACTTC | CASSFFPGQGHEQYF | 15 | TRBD1 | TRBV11-1 | once | TRBJ2-7
TGCAGCGTTGAGGGCCGGGGGACTGAAGCTTTCTTT | CSVEGRGTEAFF | 12 | - | TRBV29-1 | - | TRBJ1-1
TGTGCCAGCTCACGCTGGACCTACACCGGGGAGCTGTTTTTT | CASSRWTYTGELFF | 14 | - | TRBV18 | - | TRBJ2-2